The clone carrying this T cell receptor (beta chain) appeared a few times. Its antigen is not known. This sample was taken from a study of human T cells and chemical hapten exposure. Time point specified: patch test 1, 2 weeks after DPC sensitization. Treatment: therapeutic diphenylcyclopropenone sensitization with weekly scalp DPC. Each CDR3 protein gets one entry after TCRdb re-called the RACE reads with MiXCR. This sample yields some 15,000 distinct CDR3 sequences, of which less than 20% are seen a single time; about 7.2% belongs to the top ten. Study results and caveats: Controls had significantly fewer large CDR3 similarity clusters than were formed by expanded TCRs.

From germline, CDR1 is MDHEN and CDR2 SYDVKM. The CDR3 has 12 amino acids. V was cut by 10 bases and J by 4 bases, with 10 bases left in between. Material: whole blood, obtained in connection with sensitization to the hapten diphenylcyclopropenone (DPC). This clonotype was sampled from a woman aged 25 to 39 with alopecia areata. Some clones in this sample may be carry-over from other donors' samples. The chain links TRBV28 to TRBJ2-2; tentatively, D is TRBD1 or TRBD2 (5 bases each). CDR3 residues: CATCGGTGELFF. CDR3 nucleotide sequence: TGTGCCACCTGTGGGGGCACCGGGGAGCTGTTTTTT. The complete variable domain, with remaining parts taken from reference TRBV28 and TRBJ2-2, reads DVKVTQSSRYLVKRTGEKVFLECVQDMDHENMFWYRQDPGLGLRLIYFSYDVKMKEKGDIPEGYSVSREKKERFSLILESASTNQTSMYLCATCGGTGELFFGEGSRLTVL.